Many counts were recorded for the clone carrying this TCR beta chain. This entry belongs to a study of early T cells in non-severe SARS-CoV-2 infection. Individual cDNA molecules received unique molecular identifiers. TCRdb analysed the 5' RACE reads with MiXCR anew, one entry per CDR3 protein. This sample has roughly 28,000 distinct CDR3 sequences; about 6.1% occur once, and the top ten carry 5.2%. Sequencing was carried out using whole blood. The sequence was collected from an adult who was a healthcare worker with PCR-confirmed SARS-CoV-2 infection or an uninfected control (not recorded which).

CDR3 in amino acids: CASSPRVMETEAFF. The CDR3 region has the DNA TGTGCCAGCTCACCCCGGGTGATGGAGACTGAAGCTTTCTTT. The genes are TRBV18 and TRBJ1-1; D gene uncertain. V shed 3 bases and J shed 5 bases, with 13 bases lying between them. The CDR3 sequence is 14 residues long. The V gene's germline CDR1 is KGHSH and CDR2 LQKENI.